Listed below are T cell receptor beta chains from one sample, sequenced in a study of blood T cells in healthy people across ages. TCRdb reprocessed the 5' RACE reads with MiXCR, giving one entry per CDR3 protein. This table holds some 1.6 million distinct CDR3 sequences, about 35% found once. Sequencing was done on a sample of blood. The receptors here all came from a woman between 25 and 40 years old in good health. Both conserved end residues are part of each CDR3. A D gene is named only where the DNA matches it firmly. Clone size is shown for a subset of rows, as once, few, many or a class of expanded clone.

J: TRBJ2-1
V: TRBV4-2
D: TRBD2
size: .
DNA: TGTGCCAGCAGCCAAGATGGAGGACTAGCGGGGCGGGGTGAGCAGTTCTTC
CDR3: CASSQDGGLAGRGEQFF

J: TRBJ1-1
V: TRBV7-2
D: TRBD1
size: .
DNA: TGTGCCAGCAGCCGACAGGGGGGATTTATGAACACTGAAGCTTTCTTT
CDR3: CASSRQGGFMNTEAFF

J: TRBJ1-2
V: TRBV29-1
D: .
size: few
DNA: TGCAGCGTTGAGTTCCCTTATGGCTACACCTTC
CDR3: CSVEFPYGYTF

J: TRBJ2-2
V: TRBV4-1
D: .
size: .
DNA: TGCGCCAGCAGCCAAGGACCGATGGGGGTTCGTACCGGGGAGCTGTTTTTT
CDR3: CASSQGPMGVRTGELFF

J: TRBJ2-7
V: TRBV2
D: TRBD1
size: few
DNA: TGTGCCAGCAGTGATAGGTGGGACAGCCTCTACGAGCAGTACTTC
CDR3: CASSDRWDSLYEQYF

J: TRBJ2-2
V: TRBV20-1
D: .
size: .
DNA: TGCAGTGCTAGAGTGGGTGGAGTAAGTCCCGGGGAGCTGTTTTTT
CDR3: CSARVGGVSPGELFF

J: TRBJ2-1
V: TRBV11-1
D: .
size: .
DNA: TGTGCCAGCAGACCAGAAACCTACAATGAGCAGTTCTTC
CDR3: CASRPETYNEQFF

J: TRBJ2-1
V: TRBV3-1
D: TRBD2
size: .
DNA: TGTGCCAGCAGACAGGGACTAGGGATCCGCGAGCAGTTCTTC
CDR3: CASRQGLGIREQFF

J: TRBJ2-7
V: TRBV29-1
D: TRBD2
size: few
DNA: TGCAGCGTTGTATCGGGACTAGCGGAGAGCTCCTACAATGAGCAGTACTTC
CDR3: CSVVSGLAESSYNEQYF

J: TRBJ1-2
V: TRBV29-1
D: .
size: many
DNA: TGCAGCGTTGAAGCTGTGTACCCACCTAACTATGGCTACACCTTC
CDR3: CSVEAVYPPNYGYTF

J: TRBJ2-3
V: TRBV28
D: .
size: few
DNA: TGTGCCAGCCGAATGTGGGGGGGCAGCGCAGATACGCAGTATTTT
CDR3: CASRMWGGSADTQYF

J: TRBJ2-1
V: TRBV3-1
D: .
size: .
DNA: TGTGCCAGCAGCTTACGGGGGGCTCTCTCCTACAGTGAGCAGTTCTTC
CDR3: CASSLRGALSYSEQFF

J: TRBJ1-5
V: TRBV7-3
D: .
size: many
DNA: TGTGCCAGCAGGGACAGAGGCAATCAGCCCCAGCATTTT
CDR3: CASRDRGNQPQHF

J: TRBJ2-7
V: TRBV7-9
D: .
size: many
DNA: TGTGCCAGCAGCTCCCAGGGACCCACCTACGAGCAGTACTTC
CDR3: CASSSQGPTYEQYF

J: TRBJ2-7
V: TRBV14
D: TRBD2
size: .
DNA: TGTGCCAGCAGCCCCTTGGGACTAGCGGATCATAATTCCGCGCTCGAGCAGTACTTC
CDR3: CASSPLGLADHNSALEQYF

J: TRBJ2-6
V: TRBV12-3/TRBV12-4
D: TRBD1
size: many
DNA: TGTGCCAGCAGTCAGACAGGGGATTACTCTGGGGCCAACGTCCTGACTTTC
CDR3: CASSQTGDYSGANVLTF

J: TRBJ2-7
V: TRBV7-6
D: TRBD1
size: once
DNA: TGTGCCAGCAGCTTAGTCTCCGGGACAGGGGGTTACGAGCAGTACTTC
CDR3: CASSLVSGTGGYEQYF

J: TRBJ1-1
V: TRBV16
D: .
size: .
DNA: TGTGCCAGCAGCCTTGAGACTGCGGGTAAACCTGAAGCTTTCTTT
CDR3: CASSLETAGKPEAFF

J: TRBJ1-3
V: TRBV4-1
D: .
size: .
DNA: TGCGCCAGCAGTCCGCAGGGTTACTCTGGAAACACCATATATTTT
CDR3: CASSPQGYSGNTIYF

J: TRBJ1-1
V: TRBV24-1
D: .
size: .
DNA: TGTGCCACCAGTGACGGCCTTGGGGGAAACACTGAAGCTTTCTTT
CDR3: CATSDGLGGNTEAFF

J: TRBJ2-7
V: TRBV10-2
D: TRBD1
size: few
DNA: TGCGCCAGCAGGGCCGGTCCGGGACAGGGCTACGAGCAGTACTTC
CDR3: CASRAGPGQGYEQYF

J: TRBJ2-7
V: TRBV20-1
D: .
size: few
DNA: TGCAGTGCTAGACGGGGTTCCTACGAGCAGTACTTC
CDR3: CSARRGSYEQYF

J: TRBJ2-5
V: TRBV29-1
D: TRBD1
size: .
DNA: TGCGGCGTTGAACTAGGGACAGGGGGGAGAGAGACCCAGTACTTC
CDR3: CGVELGTGGRETQYF